The rows below give T cell receptor beta chains drawn from one sample of a study of blood T cells in healthy people across ages. One entry per CDR3 protein, called by TCRdb with MiXCR from the 5' RACE reads. The sample gives more than 600,000 distinct CDR3 sequences, 20% to 25% of which show up once; under 9.5% is in the top ten. These same records also appear under a second study, on T cells of mothers and their children.

Source material: blood. These receptors were collected from a boy younger than 18 in good health. Each CDR3 is given with its conserved first and last residue. Fields, in order: CDR3 length, V gene, CDR3 protein.

length: 13; V: TRBV7-3; CDR3: CASSRDRYNEQFF
length: 15; V: TRBV15; CDR3: CATSRDAGANYGYTF
length: 13; V: TRBV4-2; CDR3: CASSQDQGPGYTF
length: 16; V: TRBV24-1; CDR3: CATSDQTGAIYNEQFF
length: 14; V: TRBV28; CDR3: CASRLRFTGGEQYF
length: 15; V: TRBV4-3; CDR3: CASSQEVGRGETQYF
length: 15; V: TRBV2; CDR3: CASSDPAGDKETQYF
length: 15; V: TRBV11-1; CDR3: CASSSPSVGQETQYF
length: 16; V: TRBV6-5; CDR3: CASSLTGFGDVDEQFF
length: 15; V: TRBV24-1; CDR3: CATSDLRAAYNEQFF
length: 18; V: TRBV7-8; CDR3: CASSKLAVAGRGRDTQYF
length: 15; V: TRBV20-1; CDR3: CSARHDDRVNSPLHF
length: 14; V: TRBV21-1; CDR3: CASSKVNRGGEQFF
length: 16; V: TRBV11-2; CDR3: CASSLGRREYQETQYF
length: 13; V: TRBV7-3; CDR3: CASSLNQAGELFF
length: 13; V: TRBV6-2/TRBV6-3; CDR3: CASRERNQETQYF
length: 16; V: TRBV7-3; CDR3: CASSLHAAVNTGELFF
length: 14; V: TRBV6-2/TRBV6-3; CDR3: CASSGTGDVDTQYF
length: 14; V: TRBV4-3; CDR3: CASSQGPGDYGYTF
length: 15; V: TRBV13; CDR3: CASSGRTGFKNIQYF
length: 14; V: TRBV7-2; CDR3: CASSYARQGCEQYF
length: 16; V: TRBV15; CDR3: CATSRGTGQGAYGYTF
length: 16; V: TRBV28; CDR3: CASSLGPRGGNQPQHF
length: 17; V: TRBV5-1; CDR3: CASSPGTSGVSWNEQYF
length: 14; V: TRBV3-1; CDR3: CASSQGEAGVYPYF
length: 17; V: TRBV11-1; CDR3: CASSLSSQAGLTGELFF
length: 13; V: TRBV12-3/TRBV12-4; CDR3: CASGLGGGTEAFF
length: 13; V: TRBV29-1; CDR3: CSVTLASANEQFF
length: 14; V: TRBV16; CDR3: CASNHRGPYNEQFF
length: 15; V: TRBV4-1; CDR3: CASSQVESGVETQYF
length: 16; V: TRBV15; CDR3: CATSRDLSTGTWGYTF
length: 19; V: TRBV7-3; CDR3: CASSFPEAGPSSGANVLTF
length: 16; V: TRBV7-2; CDR3: CASSLDIGGGPKEQYF
length: 12; V: TRBV10-3; CDR3: CAISESGNTQYF
length: 16; V: TRBV27; CDR3: CASSPNRDRSLDGYTF
length: 15; V: TRBV4-3; CDR3: CASSQVRGPPYEQYF
length: 12; V: TRBV12-3/TRBV12-4; CDR3: CASSPPDNEQFF
length: 15; V: TRBV5-1; CDR3: CASSLLGTEHQPQHF
length: 13; V: TRBV10-3; CDR3: CAIIPSSGSTIYF
length: 14; V: TRBV28; CDR3: CASSPTVTVTEAFF
length: 10; V: TRBV12-3/TRBV12-4; CDR3: CASSLEAQFF
length: 14; V: TRBV6-5; CDR3: CAGSTGVGGNTIYF
length: 13; V: TRBV29-1; CDR3: CSVVDRGYYEQYF
length: 16; V: TRBV5-1; CDR3: CASSLAVAGVVNEQFF
length: 12; V: TRBV20-1; CDR3: CSVGQDLDEQFF
length: 13; V: TRBV28; CDR3: CASTTPGTGEQYF
length: 13; V: TRBV6-2/TRBV6-3; CDR3: CASSDPGGETQYF
length: 14; V: TRBV7-2; CDR3: CASSPTGGRNEQFF
length: 16; V: TRBV12-3/TRBV12-4; CDR3: CASRTLRAGGPETQYF
length: 16; V: TRBV5-5; CDR3: CASSEDGRQGNEKLFF
length: 13; V: TRBV4-1; CDR3: CASSFTGGRELFF
length: 18; V: TRBV7-2; CDR3: CASSPYQGGQSNVWEQYF
length: 15; V: TRBV4-1; CDR3: CASSQEAGQDYGYTF
length: 17; V: TRBV5-1; CDR3: CASSSGEGGTGAYEQYF
length: 14; V: TRBV5-1; CDR3: CASNSVSMNTEAFF
length: 11; V: TRBV29-1; CDR3: CSVARGDGYTF
length: 14; V: TRBV13; CDR3: CASSQHISRETQYF
length: 14; V: TRBV15; CDR3: CATSTRRGAGELFF
length: 21; V: TRBV5-6; CDR3: CASSLTLAGDRFTSSYNEQFF